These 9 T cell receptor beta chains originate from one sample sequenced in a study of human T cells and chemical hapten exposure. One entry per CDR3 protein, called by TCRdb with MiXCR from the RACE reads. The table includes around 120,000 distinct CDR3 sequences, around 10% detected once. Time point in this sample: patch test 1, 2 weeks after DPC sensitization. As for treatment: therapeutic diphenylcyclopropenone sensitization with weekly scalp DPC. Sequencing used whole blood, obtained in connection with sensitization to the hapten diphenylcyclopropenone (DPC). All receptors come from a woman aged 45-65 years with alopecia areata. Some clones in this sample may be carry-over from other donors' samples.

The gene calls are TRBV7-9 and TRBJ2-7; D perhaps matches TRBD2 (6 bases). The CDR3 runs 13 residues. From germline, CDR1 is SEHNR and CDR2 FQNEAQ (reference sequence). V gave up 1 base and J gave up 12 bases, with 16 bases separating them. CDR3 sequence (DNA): TGTGCCAGCAGCTTAGGATGGGGGGAGAATTTGTACTTC. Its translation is CASSLGWGENLYF. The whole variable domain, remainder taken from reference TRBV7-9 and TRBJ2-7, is DTGVSQNPRHKITKRGQNVTFRCDPISEHNRLYWYRQTLGQGPEFLTYFQNEAQLEKSRLLSDRFSAERPKGSFSTLEIQRTEQGDSAMYLCASSLGWGENLYFGPGTRLTVT.

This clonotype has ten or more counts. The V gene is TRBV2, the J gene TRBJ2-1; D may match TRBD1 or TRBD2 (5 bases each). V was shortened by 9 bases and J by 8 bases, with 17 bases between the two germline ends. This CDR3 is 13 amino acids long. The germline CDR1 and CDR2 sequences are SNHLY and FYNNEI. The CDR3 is CARSGTPSYEQFF. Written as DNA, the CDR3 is TGTGCCAGATCCGGGACCCCGTCATATGAGCAGTTCTTC. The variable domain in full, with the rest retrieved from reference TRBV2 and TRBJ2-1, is EPEVTQTPSHQVTQMGQEVILRCVPISNHLYFYWYRQILGQKVEFLVSFYNNEISEKSEIFDDQFSVERPDGSNFTLKIRSTKLEDSAMYFCARSGTPSYEQFFGPGTRLTVL.

This CDR3 reads CATTLRGVSDTQYF. For the CDR3, the DNA is TGTGCCACTACCCTAAGAGGAGTTTCAGATACGCAGTATTTT. J is TRBJ2-3 and V is TRBV6-2 or TRBV6-3; D remains unclear. The germline CDR1 and CDR2 sequences are MNHEY and SVGEGT. Deletions cut 10 bases from V and 4 bases from J, with 18 bases between. The CDR3 runs 14 residues.

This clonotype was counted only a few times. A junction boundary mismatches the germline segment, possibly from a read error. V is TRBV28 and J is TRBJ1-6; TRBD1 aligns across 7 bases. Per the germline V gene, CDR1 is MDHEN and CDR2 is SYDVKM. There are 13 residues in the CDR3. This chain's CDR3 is CASSLASWTGTDF. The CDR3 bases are TGTGCCAGCAGTCTGGCTAGTTGGACAGGCACTGACTTT.

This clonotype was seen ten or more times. Written as DNA, the CDR3 is TGTGCCAGCAGCTCACCCTTCACGACAGGATTCAATTCACCCCTCCACTTT. Its translation: CASSSPFTTGFNSPLHF. The J gene is TRBJ1-6, the V gene TRBV7-2; a possible D gene is TRBD1 (6 bases). Germline values: CDR1 SGHTA, CDR2 FQGNSA. The CDR3 length is 17 residues. V was shortened by 4 bases and J by 7 bases, with 20 bases between the two germline ends. The entire variable domain, with the rest obtained from reference TRBV7-2 and TRBJ1-6, is as follows: GAGVSQSPSNKVTEKGKDVELRCDPISGHTALYWYRQSLGQGLEFLIYFQGNSAPDKSGLPSDRFSAERTGGSVSTLTIQRTQQEDSAVYLCASSSPFTTGFNSPLHFGNGTRLTVT.

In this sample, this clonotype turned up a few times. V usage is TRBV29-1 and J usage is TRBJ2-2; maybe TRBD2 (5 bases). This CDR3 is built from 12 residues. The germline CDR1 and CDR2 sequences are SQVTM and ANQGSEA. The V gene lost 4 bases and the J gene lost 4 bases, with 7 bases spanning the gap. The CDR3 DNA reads TGCAGCGTTGCCCGGGGCACCGGGGAGCTGTTTTTT. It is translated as CSVARGTGELFF.

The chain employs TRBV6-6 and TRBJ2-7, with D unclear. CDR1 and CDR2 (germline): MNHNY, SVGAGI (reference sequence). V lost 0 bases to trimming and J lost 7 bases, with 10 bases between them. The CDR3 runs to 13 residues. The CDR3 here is CASSYSPSREQYF. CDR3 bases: TGTGCCAGCAGTTACTCGCCCTCTCGGGAGCAGTACTTC.

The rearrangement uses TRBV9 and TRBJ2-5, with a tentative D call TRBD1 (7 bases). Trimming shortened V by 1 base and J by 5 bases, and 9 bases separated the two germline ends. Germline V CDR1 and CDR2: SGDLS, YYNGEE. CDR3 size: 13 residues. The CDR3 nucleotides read TGTGCCAGCAGCGTACAGGGGGGCGAGACCCAGTACTTC. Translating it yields CASSVQGGETQYF.

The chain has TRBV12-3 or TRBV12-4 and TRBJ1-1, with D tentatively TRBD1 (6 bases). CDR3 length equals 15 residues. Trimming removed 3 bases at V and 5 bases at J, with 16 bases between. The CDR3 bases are TGTGCCAGCAGTTTGGGAGTGTGGGGGCAAACTGAAGCTTTCTTT. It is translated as CASSLGVWGQTEAFF.